These 22 T cell receptor beta chains originate from one sample sequenced in a study of T-cell reconstitution after alpha-beta-depleted transplantation in children. For TCRbeta, the library was prepared with unique molecular identifiers. TCRdb re-called the PCR reads with MiXCR, one entry per CDR3 protein. Of 250,000 to 400,000 distinct CDR3 sequences detected, roughly 25% appear once; the ten largest clones hold around 9.9%. Sample: PBMCs, mostly from graft donor cells, taken 180 days after TCRalphabeta/CD19-depleted stem cell transplant. Every receptor here comes from a male patient between 10 and 17 years old who had a stem cell transplant for acute lymphoblastic leukemia, so the T cells may come from the graft donor.

This chain links TRBV7-2 with TRBJ1-2; D is uncertain. The CDR3 spans 10 residues. The V end was cut by 4 bases, the J end by 8 bases, with 5 bases between. Per the germline V gene, CDR1 is SGHTA and CDR2 is FQGNSA. This chain's CDR3 is CASSSLGYTF. For the CDR3, the DNA is TGTGCCAGCAGCTCCCTCGGCTACACCTTC.

This clonotype was detected only a few times. V gene TRBV7-3 combines with J gene TRBJ2-1; TRBD2 agrees at 9 bases. There are 18 residues in the CDR3. Germline loops: CDR1 SGHTA, CDR2 FQGTGA. V dropped 5 bases and J dropped 15; count of bases not matched to a gene: 26. The CDR3 nucleotides are TGTGCCAGCAGCACTAAGTCGGGGATGGGCGGGAGGGCCCATAGGTGGTTCTTC. Amino acids: CASSTKSGMGGRAHRWFF.

This clonotype was counted only a few times. The V gene is TRBV6-5, the J gene TRBJ2-1, with unresolved D. Germline CDR1 and CDR2: MNHEY and SVGAGI. The V gene lost 5 bases and the J gene lost 4 bases, with 15 bases spanning the gap. The CDR3 is 15 amino acids. The CDR3 DNA follows: TGTGCCAGCAGTCGACTCGACCCCCTTTACAATGAGCAGTTCTTC. Translated: CASSRLDPLYNEQFF.

This clonotype was seen more than once but under ten times. The rearrangement joins TRBV25-1 to TRBJ2-2; D call uncertain. The CDR3 spans 13 residues. Looked up from germline, CDR1 is MGHDK and CDR2 is SYGVNS. The V and J ends lost 1 base and 6 bases respectively, with 6 bases between them. The CDR3 loop is CASSEFLSGELFF. CDR3 coding DNA: TGTGCCAGCAGTGAATTTCTGTCCGGGGAGCTGTTTTTT.

The chain is built from TRBV7-6 and TRBJ1-1; TRBD1 is a possible D gene (6 bases). Germline V lookup: CDR1 SGHVS, CDR2 FNYEAQ. With 5 bases removed from V and 4 bases from J, the gap between germline ends came to 14 bases. CDR3 length: 14 amino acids. CDR3 loop: CASSQQGRITEAFF. DNA of the CDR3: TGTGCCAGCAGCCAACAGGGTAGGATCACTGAAGCTTTCTTT.

V is TRBV27 and J is TRBJ1-6, with D possibly TRBD1 on 6 matching bases. CDR3 length: 17 residues. CDR1 and CDR2 (germline): MNHEY, SMNVEV (reference sequence). Trimming took 5 bases from V and 6 from J, leaving 20 bases between them. The CDR3 DNA follows: TGTGCCAGCAGTCCGTGGGGGTTGACAGGCCCTAATTCACCCCTCCACTTT. Protein sequence: CASSPWGLTGPNSPLHF.

The V and J genes are TRBV29-1 and TRBJ2-1, with D hard to call. The CDR3 covers 13 residues. Trimming removed 1 base at V and 3 bases at J, with 7 bases between. The germline gives CDR1 SQVTM, CDR2 ANQGSEA. CDR3 sequence: CSVEVTGYNEQFF. DNA of the CDR3: TGCAGCGTTGAAGTTACGGGCTACAATGAGCAGTTCTTC.

This clonotype was counted between two and nine times. CDR3 loop: CASSLNAGDPYEQYF. The CDR3 DNA sequence: TGTGCCAGCAGTTTGAATGCGGGAGATCCATACGAGCAGTACTTC. V and J are TRBV27 and TRBJ2-7; TRBD2 agrees at 7 bases. J was trimmed by 4 bases and V by 3 bases; bases with no gene match: 9. The germline V gene encodes CDR1 MNHEY and CDR2 SMNVEV (reference sequence). CDR3 length equals 15 residues.

This clonotype was counted between two and nine times. V usage is TRBV19 and J usage is TRBJ2-1, with 9 nucleotides matching TRBD2. The germline CDR1 and CDR2 sequences are LNHDA and SQIVND (reference sequence). Trimming cost V 3 bases and J 4 bases; bases outside gene matches: 10. The CDR3 is 17 amino acids. This CDR3 reads CASSMGGAGGLYNEQFF. Written as DNA, the CDR3 is TGTGCCAGTAGTATGGGAGGAGCGGGAGGCCTTTACAATGAGCAGTTCTTC.

This clonotype was observed a few times. This rearrangement joins TRBV5-6 to TRBJ2-1, with a possible D match to TRBD2 (6 bases). Germline CDR1 and CDR2: SGHDT and YYEEEE. The ends were cut back, 4 bases at V and 1 base at J, with 18 bases in the middle. The CDR3 covers 17 residues. The CDR3 spells CASSPPAGLLSYNEQFF. The CDR3 region has the DNA TGTGCCAGCAGCCCCCCCGCAGGACTACTATCCTACAATGAGCAGTTCTTC.

This chain connects TRBV29-1 to TRBJ1-2, with D hard to call. The ends were cut back, 0 bases at V and 2 bases at J, with 13 bases in the middle. The CDR3 is 15 amino acids. Germline V gene data show CDR1 as SQVTM and CDR2 as ANQGSEA. The CDR3: CSVEDLTGKNYGYTF. DNA of the CDR3: TGCAGCGTTGAAGATCTTACGGGAAAGAACTATGGCTACACCTTC.

The rearrangement uses TRBV20-1 and TRBJ1-2; D not certain. The CDR3 totals 14 residues. CDR1 is DFQATT and CDR2 is SNEGSKA in the germline V gene (reference sequence). V was trimmed by 1 base and J by 1 base, leaving 10 bases between them. The CDR3 protein is CSARADARNYGYTF. As DNA, the CDR3 is TGCAGTGCTAGAGCCGATGCGCGTAACTATGGCTACACCTTC.

This chain links TRBV18 with TRBJ2-1; no definite D call. Per germline, CDR1 KGHSH and CDR2 LQKENI. This CDR3 has 13 residues. Deletions cut 1 base from V and 11 bases from J, with 12 bases between. The CDR3 DNA is TGTGCCAGCTCACCACTAGGCGGCGATCAGCAGTTCTTC. This sequence encodes CASSPLGGDQQFF. The full variable domain, with the rest looked up from reference TRBV18 and TRBJ2-1, is NAGVMQNPRHLVRRRGQEARLRCSPMKGHSHVYWYRQLPEEGLKFMVYLQKENIIDESGMPKERFSAEFPKEGPSILRIQQVVRGDSAAYFCASSPLGGDQQFFGPGTRLTVL.

This clonotype was seen repeatedly, ten times or more. The genes are TRBV5-6 and TRBJ1-2, with D maybe TRBD1 (5 bases). The germline V and J ends were trimmed by 0 bases and 5 bases, with 8 bases remaining between them. This CDR3 has 13 amino acids. Germline V gene data show CDR1 as SGHDT and CDR2 as YYEEEE. CDR3 protein: CASSLVEGYGYTF. The CDR3 DNA reads TGTGCCAGCAGCTTGGTGGAGGGGTATGGCTACACCTTC.

Ten or more counts support this clonotype. V is TRBV29-1 and J is TRBJ2-7; D is possibly TRBD2 (6 bases). The ends were cut back, 6 bases at V and 0 bases at J, with 6 bases in the middle. Germline lookup yields CDR1 SQVTM and CDR2 ANQGSEA. CDR3 length equals 11 residues. CDR3: CSVGSSYEQYF. CDR3 nucleotide sequence: TGCAGCGTCGGGAGCTCCTACGAGCAGTACTTC.

Concerning this clonotype: One end of the junction is discordant with germline, which a read error may explain. The chain joins TRBV9 to TRBJ2-3; TRBD2 aligns across 9 bases. The CDR3 has 15 amino acids. Germline CDR1 reads SGDLS; CDR2 reads YYNGEE. The CDR3 reads CSSSVAGLAGDTQYF. The CDR3 region has the DNA TGTTCCAGCAGCGTAGCGGGACTAGCAGGCGATACGCAGTATTTT. Drawing the rest from reference TRBV9 and TRBJ2-3, the complete variable domain is DSGVTQTPKHLITATGQRVTLRCSPRSGDLSVYWYQQSLDQGLQFLIQYYNGEERAKGNILERFSAQQFPDLHSELNLSSLELGDSALYFCSSSVAGLAGDTQYFGPGTRLTVL.

This clonotype has a handful of counts. The chain is built from TRBV11-2 and TRBJ1-2, with D hard to call. This CDR3 has 15 amino acids. Germline assignment: CDR1 SGHAT and CDR2 FQNNGV. Trimming removed 2 bases at V and 4 bases at J, with 14 bases between. CDR3 region: CASSLFGRKPYGYTF. The DNA of the CDR3 is TGTGCCAGCAGCTTATTTGGCAGAAAGCCCTATGGCTACACCTTC.

This clonotype showed up just a few times. The chain carries TRBV20-1 and TRBJ2-3; 11 bases agree with TRBD2. J lost 2 bases, V lost 5 bases, and 9 bases had no gene match. The CDR3 consists of 16 residues. Germline lookup yields CDR1 DFQATT and CDR2 SNEGSKA (reference sequence). CDR3 region: CSAAVSGRGPTDTQYF. The CDR3 DNA sequence: TGCAGTGCTGCGGTTAGCGGGAGGGGACCCACAGATACGCAGTATTTT.

The J gene is TRBJ2-1, the V gene TRBV7-2; 10 nucleotides line up with TRBD2. The CDR3 consists of 15 residues. The J segment lost 8 bases and the V segment lost 5 bases, leaving 9 bases of the junction unmatched. Germline CDR1 SGHTA, CDR2 FQGNSA. CDR3 residues: CASSLTGTSADEQFF. CDR3 DNA: TGTGCCAGCAGCCTCACCGGGACTAGCGCGGATGAGCAGTTCTTC.

Note on this clonotype: One end of the junction fails to match germline, which may point to a read error. The chain carries TRBV5-6 and TRBJ2-1; D perhaps matches TRBD2 (6 bases). CDR1 is SGHDT and CDR2 is YYEEEE in the germline V gene. The CDR3 has 18 residues. CDR3 residues: CVSSLGGRWTTTYNEQFF. CDR3 nucleotides: TGTGTCAGCAGCTTAGGAGGACGGTGGACTACCACTTACAATGAGCAGTTCTTC.

The chain links TRBV4-1 to TRBJ2-7; D perhaps matches TRBD1 (5 bases). V shed 3 bases and J shed 4 bases, with 10 bases lying between them. Germline CDR1 reads MGHRA; CDR2 reads YSYEKL. The CDR3 length is 13 residues. The DNA of the CDR3 is TGCGCCAGCAGCCAGGTGGACATTTACGAGCAGTACTTC. Translation: CASSQVDIYEQYF.

V gene TRBV21-1 combines with J gene TRBJ2-2. TRBV21-1 is a pseudogene. The CDR3 loop spans 13 amino acids. The CDR3 protein is CARLYRNTGELFF. CDR3 sequence (DNA): TGTGCCAGGCTTTACAGAAACACCGGGGAGCTGTTTTTT.